This TCR beta chain derives from a study of blood T cell repertoires in COVID-19. About the research overall: Sites across the United States, Italy and Spain contributed samples from acute and convalescent COVID-19.

As originally analysed: Amplification of reference gene primers was used by the study to estimate nucleated cell counts. Here immunoSEQ multiplex PCR was the method, and the copy in TCRdb shows in-frame clones only, minus some. V, J and clone size were drawn from that table, and D and trimming were deduced from the DNA. The table lists about 47,000 clones, roughly four fifths of them singletons, with about 22% in the top ten. In its sample, this clone was seen a few times. Germline V gene sequence: CDR1 MGHRA, CDR2 YSYEKL. The CDR3 length is 13 residues. Trimming pared 0 bases from V and 10 bases from J, leaving 10 bases between.

This receptor was identified in a woman aged 60-75 years with acute or convalescent COVID-19. This chain connects TRBV4-1 to TRBJ2-1, with D possibly being TRBD1 (5 bases). Specimen: peripheral blood. CDR3 loop: CASSQDLGPEQFF. CDR3 in DNA: TGCGCCAGCAGCCAAGATCTGGGGCCCGAGCAGTTCTTC.